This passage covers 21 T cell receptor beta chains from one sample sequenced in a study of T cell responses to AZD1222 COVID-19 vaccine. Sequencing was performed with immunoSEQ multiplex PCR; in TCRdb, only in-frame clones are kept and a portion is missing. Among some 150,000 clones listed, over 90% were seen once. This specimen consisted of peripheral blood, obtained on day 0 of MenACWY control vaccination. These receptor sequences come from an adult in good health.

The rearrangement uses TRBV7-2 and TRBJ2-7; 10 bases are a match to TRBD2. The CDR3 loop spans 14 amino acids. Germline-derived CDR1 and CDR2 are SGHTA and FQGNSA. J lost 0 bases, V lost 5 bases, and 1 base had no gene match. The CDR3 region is CASSSGGGSYEQYF. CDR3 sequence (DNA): TGTGCCAGCAGCAGCGGGGGGGGCTCCTACGAGCAGTACTTC.

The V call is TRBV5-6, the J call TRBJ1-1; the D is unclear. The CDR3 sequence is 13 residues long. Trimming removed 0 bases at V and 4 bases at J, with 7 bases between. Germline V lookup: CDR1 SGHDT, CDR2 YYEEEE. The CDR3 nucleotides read TGTGCCAGCAGCTTGGGACATTCCACTGAAGCTTTCTTT. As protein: CASSLGHSTEAFF.

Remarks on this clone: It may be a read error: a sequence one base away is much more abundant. The CDR3 loop reads CASSDGTGELFF. The CDR3 coding sequence is TGTGCCAGCAGTGACGGCACCGGGGAGCTGTTTTTT. This sequence joins TRBV6-4 and TRBJ2-2; the D is unclear. This CDR3 comprises 12 residues. Looked up from germline, CDR1 is MRHNA and CDR2 is SNTAGT. V lost 2 bases to trimming and J lost 4 bases, with 2 bases between them.

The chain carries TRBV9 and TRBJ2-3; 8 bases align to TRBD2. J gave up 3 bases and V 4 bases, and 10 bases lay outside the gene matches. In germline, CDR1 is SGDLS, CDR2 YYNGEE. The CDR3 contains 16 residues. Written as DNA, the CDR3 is TGTGCCAGCAGCCCGTTAGCGGGGTTAAGTACAGATACGCAGTATTTT. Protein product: CASSPLAGLSTDTQYF. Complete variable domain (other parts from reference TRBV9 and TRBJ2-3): DSGVTQTPKHLITATGQRVTLRCSPRSGDLSVYWYQQSLDQGLQFLIQYYNGEERAKGNILERFSAQQFPDLHSELNLSSLELGDSALYFCASSPLAGLSTDTQYFGPGTRLTVL.

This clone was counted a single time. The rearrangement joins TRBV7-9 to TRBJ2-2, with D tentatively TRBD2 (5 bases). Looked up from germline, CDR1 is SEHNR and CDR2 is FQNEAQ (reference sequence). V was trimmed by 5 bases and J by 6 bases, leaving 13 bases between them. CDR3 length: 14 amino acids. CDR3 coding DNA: TGTGCCAGCAGCCCGCACGGGAAAGCCGGGGAGCTGTTTTTT. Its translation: CASSPHGKAGELFF.

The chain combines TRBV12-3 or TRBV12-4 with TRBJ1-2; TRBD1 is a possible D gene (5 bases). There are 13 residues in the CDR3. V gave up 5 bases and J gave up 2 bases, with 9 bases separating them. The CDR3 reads CASSPDKNYGYTF. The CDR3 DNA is TGTGCCAGCAGTCCGGACAAGAACTATGGCTACACCTTC.

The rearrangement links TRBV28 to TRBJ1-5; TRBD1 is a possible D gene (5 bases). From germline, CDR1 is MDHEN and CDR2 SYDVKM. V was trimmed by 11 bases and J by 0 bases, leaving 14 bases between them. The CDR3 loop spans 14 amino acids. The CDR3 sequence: CAGGGDHSNQPQHF. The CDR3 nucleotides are TGTGCCGGCGGGGGGGACCATAGCAATCAGCCCCAGCATTTT.

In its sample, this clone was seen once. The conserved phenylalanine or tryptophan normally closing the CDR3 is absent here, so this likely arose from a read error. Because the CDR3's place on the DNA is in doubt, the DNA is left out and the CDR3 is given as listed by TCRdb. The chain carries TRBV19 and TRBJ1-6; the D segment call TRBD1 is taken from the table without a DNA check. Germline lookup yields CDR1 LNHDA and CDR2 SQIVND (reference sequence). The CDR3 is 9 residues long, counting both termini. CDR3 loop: CASSVKTGR.

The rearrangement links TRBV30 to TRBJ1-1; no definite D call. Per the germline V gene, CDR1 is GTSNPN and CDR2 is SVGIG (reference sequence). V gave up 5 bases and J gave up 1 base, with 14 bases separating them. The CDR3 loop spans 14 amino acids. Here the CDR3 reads CAWSQRVRNTEAFF. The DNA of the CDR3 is TGTGCCTGGTCCCAACGGGTACGGAACACTGAAGCTTTCTTT.

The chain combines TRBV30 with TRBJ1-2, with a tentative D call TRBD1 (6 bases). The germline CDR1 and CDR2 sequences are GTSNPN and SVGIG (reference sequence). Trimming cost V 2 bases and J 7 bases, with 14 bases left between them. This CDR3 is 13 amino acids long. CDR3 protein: CAWSMMTGGGYTF. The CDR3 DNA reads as TGTGCCTGGAGTATGATGACAGGCGGTGGCTACACCTTC. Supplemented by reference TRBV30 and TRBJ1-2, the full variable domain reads SQTIHQWPATLVQPVGSPLSLECTVEGTSNPNLYWYRQAAGRGLQLLFYSVGIGQISSEVPQNLSASRPQDRQFILSSKKLLLSDSGFYLCAWSMMTGGGYTFGSGTRLTVV.

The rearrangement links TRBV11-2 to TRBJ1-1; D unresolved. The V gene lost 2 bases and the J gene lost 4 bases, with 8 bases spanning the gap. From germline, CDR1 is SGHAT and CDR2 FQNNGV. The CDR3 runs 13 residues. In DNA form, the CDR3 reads TGTGCCAGCAGCTTACGGGCCCCCACTGAAGCTTTCTTT. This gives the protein CASSLRAPTEAFF.

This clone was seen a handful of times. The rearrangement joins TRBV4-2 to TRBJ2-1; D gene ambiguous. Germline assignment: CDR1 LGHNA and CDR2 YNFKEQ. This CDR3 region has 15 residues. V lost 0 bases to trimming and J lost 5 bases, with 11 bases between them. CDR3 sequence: CASSQEAVSDNEQFF. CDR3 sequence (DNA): TGTGCCAGCAGCCAAGAGGCGGTTTCCGACAATGAGCAGTTCTTC.

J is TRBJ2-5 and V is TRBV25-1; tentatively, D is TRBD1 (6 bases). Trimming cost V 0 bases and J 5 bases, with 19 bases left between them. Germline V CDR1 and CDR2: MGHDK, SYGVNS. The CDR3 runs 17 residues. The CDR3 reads CASSEYSGLGQGETQYF. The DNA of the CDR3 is TGTGCCAGCAGTGAATATTCAGGGCTGGGACAAGGGGAGACCCAGTACTTC.

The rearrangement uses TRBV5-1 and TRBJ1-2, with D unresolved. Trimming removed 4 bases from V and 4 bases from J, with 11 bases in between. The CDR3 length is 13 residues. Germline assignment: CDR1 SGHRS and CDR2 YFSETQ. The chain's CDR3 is CASSDRGSYGYTF. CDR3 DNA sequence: TGCGCCAGCAGCGATCGGGGTTCCTATGGCTACACCTTC.

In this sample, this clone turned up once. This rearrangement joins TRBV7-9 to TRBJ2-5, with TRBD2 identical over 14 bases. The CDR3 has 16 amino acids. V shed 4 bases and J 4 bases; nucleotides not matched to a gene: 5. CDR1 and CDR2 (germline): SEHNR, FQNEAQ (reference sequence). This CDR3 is CASSSSGLAGVETQYF. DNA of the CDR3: TGTGCCAGCAGCTCCTCGGGACTAGCGGGGGTAGAGACCCAGTACTTC.

The CDR3 DNA is TGTGCCAGCAGGGGGACAGGGGGTTCTGGCAATCAGCCCCAGCATTTT. It specifies CASRGTGGSGNQPQHF. The rearrangement links TRBV25-1 to TRBJ1-5, with 11 bases fitting TRBD1. The germline V gene has CDR1 MGHDK and CDR2 SYGVNS. The CDR3 spans 16 residues. J gave up 2 bases and V 6 bases, and 6 bases lay outside the gene matches.

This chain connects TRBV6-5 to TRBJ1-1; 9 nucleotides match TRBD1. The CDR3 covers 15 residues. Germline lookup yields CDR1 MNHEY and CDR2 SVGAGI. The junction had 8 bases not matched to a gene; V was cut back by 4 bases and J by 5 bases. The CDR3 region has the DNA TGTGCCAGCAGTTCACCGGGACAGGGTAAGACTGAAGCTTTCTTT. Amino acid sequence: CASSSPGQGKTEAFF.

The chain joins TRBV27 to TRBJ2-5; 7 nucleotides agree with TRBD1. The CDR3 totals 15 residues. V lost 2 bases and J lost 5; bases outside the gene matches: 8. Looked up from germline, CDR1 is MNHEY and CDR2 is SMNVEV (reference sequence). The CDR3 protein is CASSLLGQHQETQYF. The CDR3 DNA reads TGTGCCAGCAGTTTACTGGGACAGCATCAGGAGACCCAGTACTTC.

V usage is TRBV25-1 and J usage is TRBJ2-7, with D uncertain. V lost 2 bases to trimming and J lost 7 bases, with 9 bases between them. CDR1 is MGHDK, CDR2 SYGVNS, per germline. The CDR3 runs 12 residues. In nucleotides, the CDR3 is TGTGCCAGCAGTGAAATGGATAGGGAGCAGTACTTC. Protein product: CASSEMDREQYF.

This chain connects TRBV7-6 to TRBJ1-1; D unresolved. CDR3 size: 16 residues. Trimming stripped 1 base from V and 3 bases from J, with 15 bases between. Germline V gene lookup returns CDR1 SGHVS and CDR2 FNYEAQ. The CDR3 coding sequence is TGTGCCAGCAGCTTAGATGGTGAAGGGAGAGACACTGAAGCTTTCTTT. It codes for CASSLDGEGRDTEAFF.

CDR3: CASSDWGATDTQYF. CDR3 nucleotides: TGTGCCAGCAGTGATTGGGGGGCCACAGATACGCAGTATTTT. V and J are TRBV6-1 and TRBJ2-3; TRBD1 or TRBD2 may be the D gene (6 bases each). The V gene lost 3 bases and the J gene lost 2 bases, with 9 bases spanning the gap. Germline V gives CDR1 MNHNS, CDR2 SASEGT. This CDR3 region has 14 residues.